This T cell receptor beta chain came from a study of control samples from healthy donors and cancer patients. Assay used: immunoSEQ multiplex PCR; TCRdb lists only in-frame clones, some missing. The table shows almost 85,000 clones, with about 79% occurring only once. The CDR3 consists of 13 residues. V was trimmed by 6 bases and J by 4 bases, leaving 13 bases between them. Germline V gene sequence: CDR1 MNHNY, CDR2 SVGAGI (reference sequence). What was sequenced was PBMCs. This rearrangement joins TRBV6-6 to TRBJ2-7; D may be TRBD1 (5 bases). The receptor comes from a man in his 60s with head and neck cancer. The CDR3 region has the DNA TGTGCCAGCAGGGGGCCTCGGTTATACGAGCAGTACTTC. Its translation is CASRGPRLYEQYF.